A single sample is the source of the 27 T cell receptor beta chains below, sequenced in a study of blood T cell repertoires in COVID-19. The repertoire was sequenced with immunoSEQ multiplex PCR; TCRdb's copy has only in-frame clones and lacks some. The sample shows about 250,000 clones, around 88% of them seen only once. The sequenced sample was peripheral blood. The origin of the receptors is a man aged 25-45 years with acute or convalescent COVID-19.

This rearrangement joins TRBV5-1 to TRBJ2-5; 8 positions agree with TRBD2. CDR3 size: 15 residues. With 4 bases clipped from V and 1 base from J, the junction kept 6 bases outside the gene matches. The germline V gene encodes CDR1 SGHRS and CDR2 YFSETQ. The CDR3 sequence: CASSTHSGTQETQYF. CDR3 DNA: TGCGCCAGCAGCACCCATAGCGGGACCCAAGAGACCCAGTACTTC. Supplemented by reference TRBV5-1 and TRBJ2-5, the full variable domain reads KAGVTQTPRYLIKTRGQQVTLSCSPISGHRSVSWYQQTPGQGLQFLFEYFSETQRNKGNFPGRFSGRQFSNSRSEMNVSTLELGDSALYLCASSTHSGTQETQYFGPGTRLLVL.

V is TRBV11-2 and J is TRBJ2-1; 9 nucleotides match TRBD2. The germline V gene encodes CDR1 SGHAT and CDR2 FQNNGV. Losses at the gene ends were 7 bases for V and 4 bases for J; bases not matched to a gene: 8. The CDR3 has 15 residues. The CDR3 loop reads CASNRAGGFYNEQFF. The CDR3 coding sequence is TGTGCCAGCAACCGAGCGGGGGGTTTTTACAATGAGCAGTTCTTC.

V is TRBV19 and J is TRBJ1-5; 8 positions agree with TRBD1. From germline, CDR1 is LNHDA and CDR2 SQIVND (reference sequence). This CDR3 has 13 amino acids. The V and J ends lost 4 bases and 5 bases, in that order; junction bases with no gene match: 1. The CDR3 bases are TGTGCCAGTAGTACGGACAGGGATCAGCCCCAGCATTTT. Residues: CASSTDRDQPQHF. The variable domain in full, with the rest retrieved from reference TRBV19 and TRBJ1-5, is DGGITQSPKYLFRKEGQNVTLSCEQNLNHDAMYWYRQDPGQGLRLIYYSQIVNDFQKGDIAEGYSVSREKKESFPLTVTSAQKNPTAFYLCASSTDRDQPQHFGDGTRLSIL.

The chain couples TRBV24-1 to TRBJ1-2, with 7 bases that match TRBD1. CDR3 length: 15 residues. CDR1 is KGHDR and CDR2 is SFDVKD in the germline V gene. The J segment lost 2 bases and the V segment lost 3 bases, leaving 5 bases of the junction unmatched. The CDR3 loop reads CATSDKGQPNYGYTF. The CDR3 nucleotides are TGTGCCACCAGTGATAAGGGACAGCCCAACTATGGCTACACCTTC.

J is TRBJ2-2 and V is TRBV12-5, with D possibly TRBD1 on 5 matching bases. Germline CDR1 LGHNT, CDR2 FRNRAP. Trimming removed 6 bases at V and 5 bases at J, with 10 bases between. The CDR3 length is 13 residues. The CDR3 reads CASGPQGTGELFF. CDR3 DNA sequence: TGTGCTAGTGGCCCCCAGGGTACCGGGGAGCTGTTTTTT.

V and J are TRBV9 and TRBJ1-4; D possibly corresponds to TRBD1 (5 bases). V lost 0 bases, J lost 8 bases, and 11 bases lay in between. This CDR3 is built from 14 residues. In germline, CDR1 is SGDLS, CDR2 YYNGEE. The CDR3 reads CASSVEGFGEKLFF. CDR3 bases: TGTGCCAGCAGCGTAGAGGGGTTTGGGGAAAAACTGTTTTTT.

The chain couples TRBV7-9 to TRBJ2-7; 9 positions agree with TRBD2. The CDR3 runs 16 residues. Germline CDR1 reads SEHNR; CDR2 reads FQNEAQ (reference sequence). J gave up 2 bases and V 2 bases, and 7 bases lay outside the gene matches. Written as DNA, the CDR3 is TGTGCCAGCAGCTTATTAACTAGCGGGCCTGCCTACGAGCAGTACTTC. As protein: CASSLLTSGPAYEQYF.

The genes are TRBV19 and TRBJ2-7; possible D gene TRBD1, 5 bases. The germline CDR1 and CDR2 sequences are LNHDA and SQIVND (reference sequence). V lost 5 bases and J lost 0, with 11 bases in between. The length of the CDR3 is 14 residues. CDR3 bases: TGTGCCAGTAGTGGGCAGGGAAACTCCTACGAGCAGTACTTC. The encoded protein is CASSGQGNSYEQYF. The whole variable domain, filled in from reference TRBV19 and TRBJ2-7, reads DGGITQSPKYLFRKEGQNVTLSCEQNLNHDAMYWYRQDPGQGLRLIYYSQIVNDFQKGDIAEGYSVSREKKESFPLTVTSAQKNPTAFYLCASSGQGNSYEQYFGPGTRLTVT.

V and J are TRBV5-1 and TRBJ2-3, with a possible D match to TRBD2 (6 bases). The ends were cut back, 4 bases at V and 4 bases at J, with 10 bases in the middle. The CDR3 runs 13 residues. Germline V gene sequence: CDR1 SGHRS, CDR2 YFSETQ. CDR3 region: CASSEPGADTQYF. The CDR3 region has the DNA TGCGCCAGCAGCGAACCGGGAGCAGATACGCAGTATTTT.

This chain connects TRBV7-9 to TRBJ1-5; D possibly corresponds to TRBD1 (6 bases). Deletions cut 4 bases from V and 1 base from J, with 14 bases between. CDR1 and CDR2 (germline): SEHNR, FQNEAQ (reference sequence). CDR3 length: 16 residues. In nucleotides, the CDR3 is TGTGCCAGCAGCTCGACCAGGACAGAAAGCAATCAGCCCCAGCATTTT. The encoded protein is CASSSTRTESNQPQHF.

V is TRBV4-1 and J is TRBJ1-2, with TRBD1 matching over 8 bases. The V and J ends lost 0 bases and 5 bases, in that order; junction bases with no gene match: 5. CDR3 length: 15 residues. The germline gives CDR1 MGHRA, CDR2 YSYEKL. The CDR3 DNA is TGCGCCAGCAGCCAAGATTGGACAGGGAGTTATGGCTACACCTTC. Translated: CASSQDWTGSYGYTF.

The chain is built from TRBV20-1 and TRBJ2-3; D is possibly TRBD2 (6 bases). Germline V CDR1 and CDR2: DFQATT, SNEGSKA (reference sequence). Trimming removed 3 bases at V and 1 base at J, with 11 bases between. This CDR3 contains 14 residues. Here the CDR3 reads CSASGTGRTDTQYF. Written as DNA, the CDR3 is TGCAGTGCTAGTGGGACTGGACGCACAGATACGCAGTATTTT.

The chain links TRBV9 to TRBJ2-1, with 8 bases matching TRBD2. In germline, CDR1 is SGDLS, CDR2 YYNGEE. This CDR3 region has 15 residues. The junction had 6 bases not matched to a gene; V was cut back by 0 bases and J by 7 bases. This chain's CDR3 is CASSVAGGLANEQFF. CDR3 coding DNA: TGTGCCAGCAGCGTAGCTGGCGGACTAGCAAATGAGCAGTTCTTC.

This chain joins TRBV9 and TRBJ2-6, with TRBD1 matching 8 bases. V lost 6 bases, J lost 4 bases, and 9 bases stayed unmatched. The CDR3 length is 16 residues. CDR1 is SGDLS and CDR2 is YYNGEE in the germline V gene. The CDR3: CASTLRGHRGANVLTF. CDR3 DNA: TGTGCCAGCACCCTCAGGGGGCATAGGGGGGCCAACGTCCTGACTTTC. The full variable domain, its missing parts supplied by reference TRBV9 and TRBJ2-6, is DSGVTQTPKHLITATGQRVTLRCSPRSGDLSVYWYQQSLDQGLQFLIQYYNGEERAKGNILERFSAQQFPDLHSELNLSSLELGDSALYFCASTLRGHRGANVLTFGAGSRLTVL.

The CDR3 bases are TGCGCCAGCAGCTTGGATGCGGCACTGAACACTGAAGCTTTCTTT. Translated: CASSLDAALNTEAFF. The chain uses TRBV5-1 and TRBJ1-1; no reliable D call. The CDR3 sequence is 15 residues long. Germline V gives CDR1 SGHRS, CDR2 YFSETQ. V was trimmed by 0 bases and J by 0 bases, leaving 9 bases between them.

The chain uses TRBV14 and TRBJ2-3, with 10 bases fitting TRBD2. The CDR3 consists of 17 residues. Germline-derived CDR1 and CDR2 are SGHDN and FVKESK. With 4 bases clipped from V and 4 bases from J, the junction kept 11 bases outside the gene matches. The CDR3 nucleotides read TGTGCCAGCAGCCCCTACCTGCTAGCGGGAGTCCCAGATACGCAGTATTTT. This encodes CASSPYLLAGVPDTQYF.

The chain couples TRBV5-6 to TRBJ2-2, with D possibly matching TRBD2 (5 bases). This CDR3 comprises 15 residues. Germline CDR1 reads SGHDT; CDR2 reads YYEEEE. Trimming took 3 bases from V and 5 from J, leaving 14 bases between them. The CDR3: CASSWRTGKTGELFF. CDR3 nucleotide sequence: TGTGCCAGCAGCTGGAGGACTGGGAAAACCGGGGAGCTGTTTTTT. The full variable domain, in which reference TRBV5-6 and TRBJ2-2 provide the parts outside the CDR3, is DAGVTQSPTHLIKTRGQQVTLRCSPKSGHDTVSWYQQALGQGPQFIFQYYEEEERQRGNFPDRFSGHQFPNYSSELNVNALLLGDSALYLCASSWRTGKTGELFFGEGSRLTVL.

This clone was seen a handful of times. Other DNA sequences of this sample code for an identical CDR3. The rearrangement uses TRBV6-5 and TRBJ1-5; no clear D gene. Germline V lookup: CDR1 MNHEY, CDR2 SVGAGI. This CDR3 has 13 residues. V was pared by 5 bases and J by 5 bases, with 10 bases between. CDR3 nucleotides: TGTGCCAGCAGTCCCGTCGGAGATCAGCCCCAGCATTTT. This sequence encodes CASSPVGDQPQHF.

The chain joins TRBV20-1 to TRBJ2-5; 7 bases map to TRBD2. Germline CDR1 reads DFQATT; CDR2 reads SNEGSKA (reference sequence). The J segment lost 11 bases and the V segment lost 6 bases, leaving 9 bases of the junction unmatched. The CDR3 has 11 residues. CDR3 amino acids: CSAGDYPLQYF. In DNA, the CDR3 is TGCAGTGCGGGGGACTACCCACTACAGTACTTC.

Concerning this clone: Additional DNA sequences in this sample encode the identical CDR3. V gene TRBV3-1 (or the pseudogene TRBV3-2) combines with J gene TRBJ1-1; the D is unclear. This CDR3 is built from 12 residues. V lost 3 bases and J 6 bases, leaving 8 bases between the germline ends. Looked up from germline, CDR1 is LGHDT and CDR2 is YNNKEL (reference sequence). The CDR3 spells CASSQGRAEAFF. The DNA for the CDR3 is TGTGCCAGCAGCCAGGGGAGGGCTGAAGCTTTCTTT.

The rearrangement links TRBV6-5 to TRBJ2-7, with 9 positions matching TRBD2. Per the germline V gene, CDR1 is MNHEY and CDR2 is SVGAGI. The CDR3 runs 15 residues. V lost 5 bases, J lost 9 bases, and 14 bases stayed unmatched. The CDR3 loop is CASSPRLADPRGQYF. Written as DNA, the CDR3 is TGTGCCAGCAGTCCGAGACTAGCGGATCCACGAGGGCAGTACTTC.

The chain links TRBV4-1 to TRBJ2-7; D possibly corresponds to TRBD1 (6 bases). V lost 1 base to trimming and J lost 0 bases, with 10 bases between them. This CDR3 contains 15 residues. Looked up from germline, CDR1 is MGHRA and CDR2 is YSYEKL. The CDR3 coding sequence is TGCGCCAGCAGCCAAGCTCCGGACAGCTCCTACGAGCAGTACTTC. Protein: CASSQAPDSSYEQYF.

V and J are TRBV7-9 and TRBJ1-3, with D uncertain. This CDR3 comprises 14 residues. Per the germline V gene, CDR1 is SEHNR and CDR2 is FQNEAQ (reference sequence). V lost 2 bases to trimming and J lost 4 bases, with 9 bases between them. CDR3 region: CASSLSPSGNTIYF. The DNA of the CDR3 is TGTGCCAGCAGCTTATCGCCTAGCGGAAACACCATATATTTT.

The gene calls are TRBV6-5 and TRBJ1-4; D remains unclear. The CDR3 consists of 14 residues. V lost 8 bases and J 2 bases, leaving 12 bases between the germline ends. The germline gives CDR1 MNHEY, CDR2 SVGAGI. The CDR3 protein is CASEKGSTNEKLFF. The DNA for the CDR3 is TGTGCCAGCGAGAAAGGGAGTACTAATGAAAAACTGTTTTTT.

The CDR3 coding sequence is TGCAGTGCTAGACTCGACTCGGAAGCTTTCTTT. Translating it yields CSARLDSEAFF. This chain links TRBV20-1 with TRBJ1-1; D gene ambiguous. The V gene's germline CDR1 is DFQATT and CDR2 SNEGSKA (reference sequence). CDR3 length: 11 amino acids. The V end was cut by 2 bases, the J end by 8 bases, with 9 bases between.

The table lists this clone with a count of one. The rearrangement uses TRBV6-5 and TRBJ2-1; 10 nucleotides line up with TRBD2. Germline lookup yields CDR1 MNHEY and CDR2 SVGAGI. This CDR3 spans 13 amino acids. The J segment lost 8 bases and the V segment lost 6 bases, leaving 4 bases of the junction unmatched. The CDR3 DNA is TGTGCCAGCAGACCTAGCGGGGGTTATGAGCAGTTCTTC. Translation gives CASRPSGGYEQFF.

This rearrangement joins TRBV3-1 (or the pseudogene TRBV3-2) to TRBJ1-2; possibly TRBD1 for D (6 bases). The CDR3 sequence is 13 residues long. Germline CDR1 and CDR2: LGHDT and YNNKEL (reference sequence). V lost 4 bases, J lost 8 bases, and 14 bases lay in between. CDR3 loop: CASSRTAPNGYTF. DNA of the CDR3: TGTGCCAGCAGCCGGACAGCACCGAACGGCTACACCTTC.